This TCR beta chain was identified in a study of cytomegalovirus exposure and HLA in healthy donors. Study-wide points: It was reported that the classifier diagnosed cytomegalovirus status with high specificity and sensitivity in both the original and validation cohorts. For most TCR beta V segments, an earlier analysis put the productive rate at about 90% or about 30% of the time. Altogether, some 170 TCR beta chains were recorded as cytomegalovirus-associated. Some V segments (TRBV6-2 and TRBV6-3 among them) were excluded as indistinguishable.

For this clone: The target antigen is unknown. The junction differs from germline at one of its ends, possibly a read error.

The study ran its PCR with 60 Vbeta and 13 Jbeta primers. Data came from immunoSEQ multiplex PCR; TCRdb stores just in-frame clones and leaves some out. This sample lists around 140,000 clones; its ten largest clones have around 1.6%. The V gene's germline CDR1 is MDHEN and CDR2 SYDVKM. This CDR3 is 13 amino acids long. The sequence derives from a man aged 18 to 30 in good health and CMV-seronegative. Sequencing was carried out using PBMCs. The chain carries TRBV28 and TRBJ2-6; TRBD1 might be the D (5 bases). The CDR3 loop reads CASSLPGANVLTF. CDR3 nucleotide sequence: TGTGCCAGCAGTTTACCTGGGGCCAACGTCCTGACCTTC.